The 28 T cell receptor beta chains below were found in one sample sequenced in a study of cytomegalovirus exposure and HLA in healthy donors. Vbeta (60) and Jbeta (13) primers were used in the PCR. Produced via immunoSEQ multiplex PCR; TCRdb's table is partial and in-frame only. The profile shows under 300,000 clones, 92% of them singletons. The sample was PBMCs. All receptors come from a girl aged 2-10 years in good health and CMV-seronegative.

V is TRBV4-1 and J is TRBJ1-2; tentatively, D is TRBD1 (6 bases). Germline CDR1 and CDR2: MGHRA and YSYEKL. V shed 2 bases and J shed 5 bases, with 12 bases lying between them. The CDR3 is made up of 14 amino acids. Here the CDR3 DNA reads TGCGCCAGCAGCCAAATCCAGGGGTCGTATGGCTACACCTTC. Translated, it gives CASSQIQGSYGYTF.

This clone was detected only once. This chain joins TRBV27 and TRBJ1-2; 7 bases fit TRBD1. Germline CDR1 reads MNHEY; CDR2 reads SMNVEV (reference sequence). Trimming at V came to 6 bases and at J to 4 bases, leaving 8 bases not matched to a gene. This CDR3 comprises 14 residues. CDR3 loop: CASRPAGTAYGYTF. The DNA of the CDR3 is TGTGCCAGCAGACCTGCCGGGACAGCCTATGGCTACACCTTC.

In its sample, this clone was seen once. The CDR3 sequence is CASSKARGKGSYNEQFF. The CDR3 DNA reads as TGTGCCAGCAGCAAAGCGCGGGGGAAGGGGTCCTACAATGAGCAGTTCTTC. V usage is TRBV21-1 and J usage is TRBJ2-1; TRBD2 was called by the table and not checked on the DNA. TRBV21-1 is listed as a pseudogene. This CDR3 is 17 amino acids long.

V is TRBV10-1 and J is TRBJ2-1; the D gene is possibly TRBD2 (6 bases). The germline V gene has CDR1 WNHNN and CDR2 SYGVQD (reference sequence). CDR3 length: 14 amino acids. V dropped 4 bases and J dropped 6 bases, with 13 bases sitting between them. CDR3 nucleotides: TGCGCCAGCAGTGCGGGACTCCCCCCCAATGAGCAGTTCTTC. As protein: CASSAGLPPNEQFF.

The chain employs TRBV10-3 and TRBJ2-7; 9 nucleotides align to TRBD1. The CDR3 is 14 amino acids. Trimming took 6 bases from V and 6 from J; bases not matched to a gene: 9. Germline V gene sequence: CDR1 ENHRY, CDR2 SYGVKD. CDR3 sequence (DNA): TGTGCCATCAGAGAAGCGGGACAGGGTCCCGAGCAGTACTTC. Translating it yields CAIREAGQGPEQYF.

This chain joins TRBV6-6 and TRBJ2-1, with TRBD1 matching 7 bases. Germline-derived CDR1 and CDR2 are MNHNY and SVGAGI (reference sequence). This CDR3 is built from 13 residues. V trimming: 5 bases; J trimming: 6 bases; junction bases outside the gene matches: 4. CDR3 protein: CASSPTGPNEQFF. In nucleotides, the CDR3 is TGTGCCAGCAGTCCGACAGGGCCCAATGAGCAGTTCTTC.

This clone was counted only a few times. The chain carries TRBV5-6 and TRBJ1-5; D is undetermined. Between the trimmed V and J ends, which lost 0 bases and 5 bases, there was a span of 3 bases. The germline CDR1 and CDR2 sequences are SGHDT and YYEEEE. This CDR3 comprises 12 residues. The CDR3 sequence: CASSLGDQPQHF. CDR3 sequence (DNA): TGTGCCAGCAGCTTGGGAGATCAGCCCCAGCATTTT.

The chain joins TRBV7-9 to TRBJ2-1; a weak D match, TRBD2 (6 bases). This CDR3 has 13 amino acids. Trimming pared 7 bases from V and 9 bases from J, leaving 16 bases between. The germline gives CDR1 SEHNR, CDR2 FQNEAQ (reference sequence). The CDR3 DNA is TGTGCCAGCAACCGTGCGGGGACGGGTGAGCAGTTCTTC. Encoded protein: CASNRAGTGEQFF.

V usage is TRBV5-8 and J usage is TRBJ2-7, with 7 nucleotides matching TRBD2. V was pared by 4 bases and J by 1 base, with 5 bases of the junction left unmatched. This CDR3 contains 14 residues. Germline V gene data show CDR1 as SGHTS and CDR2 as YDEGEE. The CDR3 reads CASSPERESYEQYF. The DNA of the CDR3 is TGTGCCAGCAGCCCGGAGCGGGAATCCTACGAGCAGTACTTC.

J is TRBJ1-6 and V is TRBV6-1, with D maybe TRBD1 (5 bases). In germline, CDR1 is MNHNS, CDR2 SASEGT. V was trimmed by 3 bases and J by 10 bases, leaving 7 bases between them. This CDR3 spans 12 amino acids. In nucleotides, the CDR3 is TGTGCCAGCAGTGACACAGGATCACCCCTCCACTTT. Its translation: CASSDTGSPLHF.

The chain links TRBV10-1 to TRBJ2-3; D is possibly TRBD2 (6 bases). With 8 bases removed from V and 5 bases from J, the gap between germline ends came to 20 bases. Looked up from germline, CDR1 is WNHNN and CDR2 is SYGVQD (reference sequence). This CDR3 region has 15 residues. Here the CDR3 reads CASGDAGKYRDTQYF. The CDR3 nucleotides read TGCGCCAGCGGCGACGCGGGAAAGTATAGAGATACGCAGTATTTT.

This chain uses TRBV7-8 with TRBJ2-7; D might be TRBD2 (5 bases). V lost 2 bases and J 2 bases, leaving 19 bases between the germline ends. The CDR3 spans 17 residues. Looked up from germline, CDR1 is SGHVS and CDR2 is FQNEAQ. CDR3 DNA: TGTGCCAGCAGCTTAACCCTAGGAGGCCAAGAGGCCTACGAGCAGTACTTC. Protein: CASSLTLGGQEAYEQYF.

The V and J genes are TRBV5-1 and TRBJ1-2; D possibly corresponds to TRBD1 (6 bases). Germline loops: CDR1 SGHRS, CDR2 YFSETQ. V dropped 0 bases and J dropped 6 bases, with 9 bases sitting between them. The CDR3 length is 13 residues. DNA of the CDR3: TGCGCCAGCAGCTTGGTGTCAGGGGATGGCTACACCTTC. It is translated as CASSLVSGDGYTF.

The rearrangement joins TRBV7-9 to TRBJ1-4; 7 nucleotides align to TRBD1. The CDR3 runs 15 residues. The V gene end was trimmed by 5 bases and the J gene end by 6 bases; junction bases not matched to a gene: 9. Per the germline V gene, CDR1 is SEHNR and CDR2 is FQNEAQ (reference sequence). CDR3 sequence: CASSGGQDLYEKLFF. CDR3 nucleotide sequence: TGTGCCAGCAGCGGAGGACAGGACTTGTATGAAAAACTGTTTTTT.

V is TRBV7-6 and J is TRBJ1-5, with a tentative D call TRBD1 (6 bases). This CDR3 has 13 amino acids. Germline CDR1 and CDR2: SGHVS and FNYEAQ. Trimming took 1 base from V and 6 from J, leaving 7 bases between them. CDR3 sequence reads: CASSLDRAQPQHF. CDR3 bases: TGTGCCAGCAGCTTAGACAGGGCTCAGCCCCAGCATTTT.

The V and J genes are TRBV9 and TRBJ1-2; unclear D gene. Germline CDR1 SGDLS, CDR2 YYNGEE. This CDR3 is built from 12 residues. V was cut by 3 bases and J by 6 bases, with 9 bases left in between. The CDR3, as DNA: TGTGCCAGCAGCGAGAACACAGATGGCTACACCTTC. Translating gives CASSENTDGYTF.

The V gene is TRBV7-2, the J gene TRBJ1-4; possibly TRBD1 for D (5 bases). The CDR3 loop spans 15 amino acids. V lost 5 bases and J 6 bases, leaving 16 bases between the germline ends. Germline loops: CDR1 SGHTA, CDR2 FQGNSA. The chain's CDR3 is CASSPGFRGDEKLFF. The CDR3 nucleotides read TGTGCCAGCAGCCCTGGGTTTAGGGGTGATGAAAAACTGTTTTTT.

The V and J genes are TRBV29-1 and TRBJ2-3; the D is unclear. The CDR3 sequence is 12 residues long. Germline lookup yields CDR1 SQVTM and CDR2 ANQGSEA. The V end lost 3 bases, the J end lost 5 bases, and 9 bases lay between the germline ends. The CDR3 here is CSVDGSRDTQYF. Written as DNA, the CDR3 is TGCAGCGTTGACGGTTCCCGAGATACGCAGTATTTT.

The rearrangement links TRBV11-2 to TRBJ2-1, with no clear D. V was clipped by 0 bases and J by 9 bases, with 3 bases between them. The CDR3 runs 11 residues. Per germline, CDR1 SGHAT and CDR2 FQNNGV. Here the CDR3 reads CASSLDGEQFF. In DNA, the CDR3 is TGTGCCAGCAGCTTAGACGGTGAGCAGTTCTTC.

The V gene is TRBV10-1, the J gene TRBJ2-7; 7 nucleotides align to TRBD1. V lost 4 bases, J lost 0 bases, and 9 bases stayed unmatched. Germline V gives CDR1 WNHNN, CDR2 SYGVQD (reference sequence). CDR3 length: 16 residues. CDR3 loop: CASSAEDRWSSYEQYF. In DNA, the CDR3 is TGCGCCAGCAGTGCGGAGGACAGGTGGAGCTCCTACGAGCAGTACTTC.

The V and J genes are TRBV6-5 and TRBJ2-7, with 11 bases aligning to TRBD2. CDR1 MNHEY and CDR2 SVGAGI come from the germline V gene. The CDR3 loop spans 14 amino acids. The V gene end was trimmed by 7 bases and the J gene end by 7 bases; junction bases not matched to a gene: 9. CDR3 DNA: TGTGCCAGCACCGTAGCGGGGGGGCGAGGTGAGCAGTACTTC. Amino acids: CASTVAGGRGEQYF.

This clone showed up just once. The chain combines TRBV30 with TRBJ1-5, with 9 bases fitting TRBD1. Germline V gives CDR1 GTSNPN, CDR2 SVGIG (reference sequence). CDR3 size: 14 residues. With V trimmed by 3 bases and J by 9 bases, 9 bases remained unmatched. This CDR3 is CAWSPNRGRAPQHF. In DNA, the CDR3 is TGTGCCTGGAGCCCAAACAGGGGGCGGGCGCCCCAGCATTTT.

The gene calls are TRBV9 and TRBJ2-2, with D possibly being TRBD2 (6 bases). Deletions cut 4 bases from V and 4 bases from J, with 11 bases between. Germline V CDR1 and CDR2: SGDLS, YYNGEE. This CDR3 is 14 amino acids long. CDR3 protein: CASSRLDPTGELFF. DNA of the CDR3: TGTGCCAGCAGCCGACTAGACCCCACCGGGGAGCTGTTTTTT.

The genes are TRBV28 and TRBJ2-7; TRBD1 matches 8 bases. The CDR3 extends over 15 amino acids. J was trimmed by 0 bases and V by 5 bases; bases with no gene match: 6. Germline CDR1 and CDR2: MDHEN and SYDVKM. CDR3: CASSTMDRASYEQYF. Written as DNA, the CDR3 is TGTGCCAGCAGTACGATGGACAGGGCCTCCTACGAGCAGTACTTC.

This chain joins TRBV14 and TRBJ2-1; D possibly corresponds to TRBD2 (5 bases). V gave up 1 base and J gave up 4 bases, with 8 bases separating them. Germline V gene sequence: CDR1 SGHDN, CDR2 FVKESK. The CDR3 extends over 14 amino acids. CDR3 bases: TGTGCCAGCAGCCAAGTGGACTTTTACAATGAGCAGTTCTTC. This codes for CASSQVDFYNEQFF.

In this sample, this clone turned up once. The V call is TRBV9, the J call TRBJ2-7; D is ambiguous. The CDR3 runs 13 residues. CDR1 is SGDLS, CDR2 YYNGEE, per germline. V lost 2 bases and J 2 bases, leaving 8 bases between the germline ends. The CDR3 bases are TGTGCCAGCAGCGTCGAGGAAACCTACGAGCAGTACTTC. Protein sequence: CASSVEETYEQYF.

The chain employs TRBV5-1 and TRBJ2-5; D not resolved. Germline CDR1 reads SGHRS; CDR2 reads YFSETQ. V dropped 3 bases and J dropped 2 bases, with 8 bases sitting between them. The CDR3 runs to 13 residues. CDR3 in amino acids: CASSSQMQETQYF. CDR3 nucleotides: TGCGCCAGCAGCTCACAGATGCAAGAGACCCAGTACTTC.

V is TRBV25-1 and J is TRBJ2-2; D is perhaps TRBD2 (6 bases). Germline CDR1 and CDR2: MGHDK and SYGVNS. CDR3 length: 15 residues. V lost 4 bases and J lost 3, with 12 bases in between. DNA of the CDR3: TGTGCCAGCAGTGCCTGGGACTTCTACACCGGGGAGCTGTTTTTT. Translating it yields CASSAWDFYTGELFF.